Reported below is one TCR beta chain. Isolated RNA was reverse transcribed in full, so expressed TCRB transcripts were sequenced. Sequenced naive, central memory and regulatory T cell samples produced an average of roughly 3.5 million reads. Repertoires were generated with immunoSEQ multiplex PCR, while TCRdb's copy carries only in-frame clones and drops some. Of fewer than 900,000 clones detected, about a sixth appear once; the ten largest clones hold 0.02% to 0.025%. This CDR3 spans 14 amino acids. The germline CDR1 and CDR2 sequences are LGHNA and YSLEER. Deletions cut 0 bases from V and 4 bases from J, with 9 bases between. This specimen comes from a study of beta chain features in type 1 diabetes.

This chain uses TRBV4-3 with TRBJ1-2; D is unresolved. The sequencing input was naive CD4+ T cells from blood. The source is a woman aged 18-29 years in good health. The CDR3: CASSQDPSTYGYTF. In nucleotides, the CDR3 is TGCGCCAGCAGCCAAGACCCATCAACCTATGGCTACACCTTC.